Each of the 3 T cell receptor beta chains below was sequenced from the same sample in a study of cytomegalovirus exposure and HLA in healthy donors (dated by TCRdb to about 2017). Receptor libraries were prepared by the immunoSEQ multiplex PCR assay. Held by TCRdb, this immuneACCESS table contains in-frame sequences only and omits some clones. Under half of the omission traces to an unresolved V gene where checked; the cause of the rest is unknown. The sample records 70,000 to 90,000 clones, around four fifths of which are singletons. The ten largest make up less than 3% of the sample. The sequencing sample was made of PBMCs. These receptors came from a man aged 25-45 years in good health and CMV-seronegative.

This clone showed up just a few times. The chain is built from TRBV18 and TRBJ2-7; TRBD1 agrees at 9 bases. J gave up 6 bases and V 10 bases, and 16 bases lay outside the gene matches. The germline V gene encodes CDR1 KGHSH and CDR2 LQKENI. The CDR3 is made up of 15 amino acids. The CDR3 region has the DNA TGTGCCACCCATGAAGGACAGGGGCGCTCGGGCGAGCAGTACTTC. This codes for CATHEGQGRSGEQYF.

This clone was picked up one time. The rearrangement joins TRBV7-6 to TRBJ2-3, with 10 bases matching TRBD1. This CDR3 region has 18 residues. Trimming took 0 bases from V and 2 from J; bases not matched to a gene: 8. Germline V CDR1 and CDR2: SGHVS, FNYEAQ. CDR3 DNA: TGTGCCAGCAGCTTAGCCCCATTGACAGGGGGCGTCACAGATACGCAGTATTTT. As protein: CASSLAPLTGGVTDTQYF. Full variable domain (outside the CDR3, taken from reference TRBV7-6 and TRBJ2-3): GAGVSQSPRYKVTKRGQDVALRCDPISGHVSLYWYRQALGQGPEFLTYFNYEAQQDKSGLPNDRFSAERPEGSISTLTIQRTEQRDSAMYRCASSLAPLTGGVTDTQYFGPGTRLTVL.

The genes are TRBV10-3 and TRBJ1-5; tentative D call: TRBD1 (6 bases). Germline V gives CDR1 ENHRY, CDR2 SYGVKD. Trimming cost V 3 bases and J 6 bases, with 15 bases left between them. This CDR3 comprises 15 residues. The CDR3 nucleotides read TGTGCCATCAGTGATATCGACAGGATTAGTCAGCCCCAGCATTTT. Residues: CAISDIDRISQPQHF.